This TCR beta chain was retrieved from a study of post-analysis software for immune sequencing data. Overall study results and limits: The F measure placed samples prepared in the same batch into strongly shared clusters. Comparison of patients with controls showed five TRBV segments more frequent in patients, TRBV5-6, TRBV5-1 and TRBV20-1 among them. In multiple sclerosis, normalized Chao1 diversity was significantly below that of controls.

Regarding this clonotype: What it binds is not known.

The V segment lost 2 bases and the J segment 5 bases; nucleotides outside the gene matches: 6. Germline CDR1 is DFQATT and CDR2 is SNEGSKA (reference sequence). The CDR3 runs 15 residues. The TCR beta cDNA libraries contained unique molecular identifiers. TCRdb ran MiXCR on the PCR reads and lists one entry per CDR3 protein. The sample lists 400,000 to 500,000 distinct CDR3 sequences; less than 40% were seen once. This sequence originates from a girl aged 2 to 9 with multiple sclerosis. Sequencing was carried out using blood. J is TRBJ2-5 and V is TRBV20-1; 12 bases are a match to TRBD2. The CDR3, as DNA: TGCAGTGCTAGAAGACTAGCGGGAGTGGGTGAGACCCAGTACTTC. Amino acid sequence: CSARRLAGVGETQYF.